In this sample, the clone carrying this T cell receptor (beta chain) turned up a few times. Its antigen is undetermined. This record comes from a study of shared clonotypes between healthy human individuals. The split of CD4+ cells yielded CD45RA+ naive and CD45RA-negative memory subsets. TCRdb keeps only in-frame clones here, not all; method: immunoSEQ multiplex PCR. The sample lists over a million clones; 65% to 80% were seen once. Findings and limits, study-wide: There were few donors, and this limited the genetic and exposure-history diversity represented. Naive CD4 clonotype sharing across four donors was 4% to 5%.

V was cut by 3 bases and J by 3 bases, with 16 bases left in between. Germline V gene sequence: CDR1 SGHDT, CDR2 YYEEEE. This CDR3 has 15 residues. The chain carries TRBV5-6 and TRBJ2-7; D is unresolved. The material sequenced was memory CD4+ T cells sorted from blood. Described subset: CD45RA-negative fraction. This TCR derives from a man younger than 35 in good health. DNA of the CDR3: TGTGCCAGCAGCTCCCCGTCAAGGGTGGGCTACGAGCAGTACTTC. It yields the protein CASSSPSRVGYEQYF.